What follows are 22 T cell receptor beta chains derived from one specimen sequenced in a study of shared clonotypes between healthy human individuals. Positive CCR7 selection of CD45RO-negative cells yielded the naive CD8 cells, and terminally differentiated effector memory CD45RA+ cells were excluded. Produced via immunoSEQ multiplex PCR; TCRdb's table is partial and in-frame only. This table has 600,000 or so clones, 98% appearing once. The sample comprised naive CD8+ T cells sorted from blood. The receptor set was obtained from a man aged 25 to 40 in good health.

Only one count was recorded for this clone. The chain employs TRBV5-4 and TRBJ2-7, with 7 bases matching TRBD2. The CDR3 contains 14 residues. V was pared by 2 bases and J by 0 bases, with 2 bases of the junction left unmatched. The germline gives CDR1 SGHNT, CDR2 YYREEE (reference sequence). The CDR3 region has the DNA TGTGCCAGCAGCTTTGGCGGGAGCTCCTACGAGCAGTACTTC. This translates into CASSFGGSSYEQYF.

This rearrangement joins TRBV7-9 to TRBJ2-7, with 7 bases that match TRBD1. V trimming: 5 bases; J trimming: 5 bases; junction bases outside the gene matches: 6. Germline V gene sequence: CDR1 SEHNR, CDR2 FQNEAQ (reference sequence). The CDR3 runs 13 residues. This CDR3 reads CASSLTGRDEQYF. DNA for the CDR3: TGTGCCAGCAGCCTGACAGGGCGGGACGAGCAGTACTTC.

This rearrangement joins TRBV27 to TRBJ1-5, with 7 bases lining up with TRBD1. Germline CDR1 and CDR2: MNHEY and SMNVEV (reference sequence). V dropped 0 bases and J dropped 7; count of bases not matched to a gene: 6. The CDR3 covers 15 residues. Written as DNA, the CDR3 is TGTGCCAGCAGTTTATCTGGAGGGGGCGAACAGCCCCAGCATTTT. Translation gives CASSLSGGGEQPQHF.

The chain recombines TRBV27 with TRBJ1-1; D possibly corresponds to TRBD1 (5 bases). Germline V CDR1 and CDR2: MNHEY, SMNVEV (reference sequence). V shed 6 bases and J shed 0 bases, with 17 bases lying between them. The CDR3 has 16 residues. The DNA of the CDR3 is TGTGCCAGCAGCCGCATCAGGGTTCGAATGAACACTGAAGCTTTCTTT. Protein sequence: CASSRIRVRMNTEAFF.

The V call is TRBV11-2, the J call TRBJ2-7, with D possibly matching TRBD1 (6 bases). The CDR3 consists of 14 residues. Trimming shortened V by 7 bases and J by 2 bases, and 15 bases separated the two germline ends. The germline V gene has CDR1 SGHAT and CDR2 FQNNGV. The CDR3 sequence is CASTPPDSTYEQYF. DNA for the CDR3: TGTGCCAGCACCCCCCCGGACAGCACCTACGAGCAGTACTTC.

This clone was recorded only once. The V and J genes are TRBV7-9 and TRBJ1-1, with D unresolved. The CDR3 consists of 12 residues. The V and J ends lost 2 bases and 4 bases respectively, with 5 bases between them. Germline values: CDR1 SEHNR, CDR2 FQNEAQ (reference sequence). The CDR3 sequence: CASSLLATEAFF. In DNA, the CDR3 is TGTGCCAGCAGCTTATTAGCCACTGAAGCTTTCTTT.

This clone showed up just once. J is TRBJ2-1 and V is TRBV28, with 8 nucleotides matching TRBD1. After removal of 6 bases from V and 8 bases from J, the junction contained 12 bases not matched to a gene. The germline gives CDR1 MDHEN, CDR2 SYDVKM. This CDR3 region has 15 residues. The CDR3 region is CASSQGASRSDEQFF. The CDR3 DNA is TGTGCCAGCAGCCAGGGGGCGTCCAGGAGCGATGAGCAGTTCTTC.

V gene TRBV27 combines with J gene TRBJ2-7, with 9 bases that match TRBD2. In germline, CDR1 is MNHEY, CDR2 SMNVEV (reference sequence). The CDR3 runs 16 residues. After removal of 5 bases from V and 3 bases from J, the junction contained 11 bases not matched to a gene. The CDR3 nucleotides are TGTGCCAGCAGTCGAGCACCTAGCGGGACGGGCTACGAGCAGTACTTC. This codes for CASSRAPSGTGYEQYF.

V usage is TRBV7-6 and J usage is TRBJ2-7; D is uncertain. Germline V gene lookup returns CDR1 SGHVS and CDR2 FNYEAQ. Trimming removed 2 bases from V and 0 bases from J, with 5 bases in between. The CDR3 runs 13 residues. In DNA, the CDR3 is TGTGCCAGCAGCTTATACAGCTCCTACGAGCAGTACTTC. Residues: CASSLYSSYEQYF.

CDR3 DNA sequence: TGTGCCAGCAGCCCAACAGGGACCACTGAAGCTTTCTTT. As protein: CASSPTGTTEAFF. The chain has TRBV7-9 and TRBJ1-1; D is possibly TRBD1 (6 bases). The CDR3 loop spans 13 amino acids. V lost 5 bases and J 4 bases, leaving 11 bases between the germline ends. The germline V gene encodes CDR1 SEHNR and CDR2 FQNEAQ (reference sequence).

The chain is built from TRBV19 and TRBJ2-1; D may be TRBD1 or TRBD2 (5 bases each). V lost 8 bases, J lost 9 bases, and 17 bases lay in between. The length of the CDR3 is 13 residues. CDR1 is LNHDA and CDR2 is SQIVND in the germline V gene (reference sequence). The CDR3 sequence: CASSLGDHPEQFF. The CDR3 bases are TGTGCCAGTTCCCTAGGGGACCATCCTGAGCAGTTCTTC.

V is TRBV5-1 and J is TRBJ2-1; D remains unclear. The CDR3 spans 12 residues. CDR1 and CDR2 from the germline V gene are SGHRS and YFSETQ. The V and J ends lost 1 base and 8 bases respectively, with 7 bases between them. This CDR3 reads CASSLYGDEQFF. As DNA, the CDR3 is TGCGCCAGCAGCTTGTATGGCGATGAGCAGTTCTTC.

The CDR3 sequence: CASSLSGHNEQFF. Written as DNA, the CDR3 is TGTGCCAGCAGTTTATCAGGCCACAATGAGCAGTTCTTC. This sequence joins TRBV27 and TRBJ2-1; no reliable D call. Germline lookup yields CDR1 MNHEY and CDR2 SMNVEV (reference sequence). V lost 0 bases and J 5 bases, leaving 5 bases between the germline ends. The CDR3 length is 13 residues.

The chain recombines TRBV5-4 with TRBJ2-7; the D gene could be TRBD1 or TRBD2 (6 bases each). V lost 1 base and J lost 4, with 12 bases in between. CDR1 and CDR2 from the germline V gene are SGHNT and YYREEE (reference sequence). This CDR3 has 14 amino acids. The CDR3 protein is CASSLLGGSYEQYF. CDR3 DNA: TGTGCCAGCAGCTTGTTGGGGGGCTCGTACGAGCAGTACTTC. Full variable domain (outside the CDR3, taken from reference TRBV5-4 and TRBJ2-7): ETGVTQSPTHLIKTRGQQVTLRCSSQSGHNTVSWYQQALGQGPQFIFQYYREEENGRGNFPPRFSGLQFPNYSSELNVNALELDDSALYLCASSLLGGSYEQYFGPGTRLTVT.

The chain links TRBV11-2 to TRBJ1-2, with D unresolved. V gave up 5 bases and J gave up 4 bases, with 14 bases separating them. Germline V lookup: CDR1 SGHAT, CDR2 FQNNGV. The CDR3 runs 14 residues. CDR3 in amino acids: CASSVSGTGYGYTF. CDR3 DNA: TGTGCCAGCAGCGTTTCCGGCACGGGCTATGGCTACACCTTC.

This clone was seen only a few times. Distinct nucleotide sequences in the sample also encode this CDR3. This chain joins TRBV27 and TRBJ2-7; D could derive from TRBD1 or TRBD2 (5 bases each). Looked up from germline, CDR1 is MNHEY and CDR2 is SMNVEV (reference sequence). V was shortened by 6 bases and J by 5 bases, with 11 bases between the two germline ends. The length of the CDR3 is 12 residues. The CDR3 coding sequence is TGTGCCAGCAGCCTTCTGGGGGACGAGCAGTACTTC. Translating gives CASSLLGDEQYF.

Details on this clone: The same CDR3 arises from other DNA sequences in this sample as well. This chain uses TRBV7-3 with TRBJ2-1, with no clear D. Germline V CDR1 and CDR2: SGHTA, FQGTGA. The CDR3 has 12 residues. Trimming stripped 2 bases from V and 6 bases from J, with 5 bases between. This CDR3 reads CASSLPGNEQFF. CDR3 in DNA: TGTGCCAGCAGCTTACCAGGCAATGAGCAGTTCTTC.

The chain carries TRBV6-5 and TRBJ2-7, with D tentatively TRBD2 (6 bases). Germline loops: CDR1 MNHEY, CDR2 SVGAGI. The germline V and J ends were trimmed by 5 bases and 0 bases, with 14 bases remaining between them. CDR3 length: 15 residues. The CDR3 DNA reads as TGTGCCAGCAGTCTAGCGTATCGGGGCTCCTACGAGCAGTACTTC. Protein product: CASSLAYRGSYEQYF.

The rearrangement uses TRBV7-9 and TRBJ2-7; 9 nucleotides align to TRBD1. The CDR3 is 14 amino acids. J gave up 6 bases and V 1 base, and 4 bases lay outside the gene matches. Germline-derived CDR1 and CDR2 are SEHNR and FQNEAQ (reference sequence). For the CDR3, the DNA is TGTGCCAGCAGCTTAGAGGGACAGGGCCGCGAGCAGTACTTC. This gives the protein CASSLEGQGREQYF.

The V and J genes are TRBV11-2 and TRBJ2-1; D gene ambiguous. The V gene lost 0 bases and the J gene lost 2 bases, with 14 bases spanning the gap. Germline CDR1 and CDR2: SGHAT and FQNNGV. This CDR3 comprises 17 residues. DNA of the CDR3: TGTGCCAGCAGCTTAGATTCGCTGGGATCTACCTACAATGAGCAGTTCTTC. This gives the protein CASSLDSLGSTYNEQFF.

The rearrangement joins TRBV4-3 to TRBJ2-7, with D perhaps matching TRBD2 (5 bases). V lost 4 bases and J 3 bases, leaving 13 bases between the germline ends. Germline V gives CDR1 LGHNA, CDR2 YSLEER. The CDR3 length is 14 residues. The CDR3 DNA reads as TGCGCCAGCAGCCCACGAACCGGGGACTACGAGCAGTACTTC. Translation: CASSPRTGDYEQYF.

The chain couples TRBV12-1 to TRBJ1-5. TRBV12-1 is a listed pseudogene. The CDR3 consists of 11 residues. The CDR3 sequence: CSRGNNQPQHF. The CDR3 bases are TGTTCCAGGGGAAACAATCAGCCCCAGCATTTT.